These 16 T cell receptor beta chains were sequenced from one sample in a study of control samples from healthy donors and cancer patients. The assay was immunoSEQ multiplex PCR, and TCRdb's table has in-frame clones only and misses some. The sample consists of around 230,000 clones, around 94% of them appearing once. Sequenced material: blood. The receptors derive from a man between 50 and 59 years old in good health.

The chain combines TRBV27 with TRBJ2-7, with D possibly being TRBD2 (5 bases). V shed 4 bases and J shed 4 bases, with 17 bases lying between them. The CDR3 runs 15 residues. Germline V gene sequence: CDR1 MNHEY, CDR2 SMNVEV (reference sequence). The CDR3 protein is CASSSPGVSRYEQYF. In DNA, the CDR3 is TGTGCCAGCAGTTCTCCCGGGGTTAGTCGATACGAGCAGTACTTC.

The chain is built from TRBV5-1 and TRBJ2-2, with TRBD2 matching 10 bases. With 2 bases clipped from V and 4 bases from J, the junction kept 14 bases outside the gene matches. The CDR3 runs 19 residues. Germline V gene data show CDR1 as SGHRS and CDR2 as YFSETQ. The CDR3 DNA reads TGCGCCAGCAGCTTACCAACTAGCGGGGTCAAAGAAAGCACCGGGGAGCTGTTTTTT. This codes for CASSLPTSGVKESTGELFF.

V is TRBV24-1 and J is TRBJ2-3, with 10 bases identical to TRBD1. V was clipped by 1 base and J by 3 bases; unmatched bases: 12. Looked up from germline, CDR1 is KGHDR and CDR2 is SFDVKD. The CDR3 extends over 19 amino acids. The CDR3 bases are TGTGCCACCAGTGATTTAGGCCTTTCGCGGGACAGGGGTACAGATACGCAGTATTTT. Protein: CATSDLGLSRDRGTDTQYF.

The V call is TRBV4-1, the J call TRBJ1-4; tentatively, D is TRBD1 (5 bases). Trimming removed 4 bases at V and 6 bases at J, with 15 bases between. Germline values: CDR1 MGHRA, CDR2 YSYEKL. This CDR3 has 15 residues. Written as DNA, the CDR3 is TGCGCCAGCAGCCCAAGGCAGGGTTTCGATGAAAAACTGTTTTTT. It encodes CASSPRQGFDEKLFF.

The chain links TRBV5-1 to TRBJ1-2, with D possibly matching TRBD1 (5 bases). Looked up from germline, CDR1 is SGHRS and CDR2 is YFSETQ. The ends were cut back, 1 base at V and 7 bases at J, with 26 bases in the middle. The CDR3 has 18 residues. The CDR3 nucleotides read TGCGCCAGCAGCTTGTCCGGCTCGGGGCAGGCGGTTTCAAGTGGCTACACCTTC. Amino acid sequence: CASSLSGSGQAVSSGYTF.

The chain carries TRBV2 and TRBJ1-2; TRBD1 matches 10 bases. The CDR3 sequence is 14 residues long. Germline assignment: CDR1 SNHLY and CDR2 FYNNEI. V lost 8 bases and J lost 8; bases outside the gene matches: 11. Here the CDR3 reads CASSRQGAPVGYTF. The DNA of the CDR3 is TGTGCCAGCTCCAGACAGGGGGCGCCGGTAGGCTACACCTTC.

The DNA of the CDR3 is TGCGCCAGCAGTGAGAGCTCGGCGAACACCGGGGAGCTGTTTTTT. It is translated as CASSESSANTGELFF. The chain has TRBV10-1 and TRBJ2-2; unclear D gene. V was pared by 2 bases and J by 0 bases, with 7 bases between. Germline CDR1 is WNHNN and CDR2 is SYGVQD (reference sequence). This CDR3 region has 15 residues.

The chain recombines TRBV5-6 with TRBJ2-3; no firm D call. With 4 bases removed from V and 2 bases from J, the gap between germline ends came to 2 bases. The CDR3 length is 11 residues. Germline V gene sequence: CDR1 SGHDT, CDR2 YYEEEE. The CDR3 is CASSATDTQYF. The CDR3 nucleotides are TGTGCCAGCAGCGCCACAGATACGCAGTATTTT. Complete variable domain (other parts from reference TRBV5-6 and TRBJ2-3): DAGVTQSPTHLIKTRGQQVTLRCSPKSGHDTVSWYQQALGQGPQFIFQYYEEEERQRGNFPDRFSGHQFPNYSSELNVNALLLGDSALYLCASSATDTQYFGPGTRLTVL.

The V gene is TRBV5-1, the J gene TRBJ1-2; 7 nucleotides line up with TRBD1. The V segment lost 0 bases and the J segment 7 bases; nucleotides outside the gene matches: 9. The CDR3 extends over 15 amino acids. The germline V gene has CDR1 SGHRS and CDR2 YFSETQ. In DNA, the CDR3 is TGCGCCAGCAGCTTGGATATCCCGGGACAGTCTGGCTACACCTTC. This translates into CASSLDIPGQSGYTF.

V usage is TRBV29-1 and J usage is TRBJ2-1, with D perhaps TRBD1 (5 bases). This CDR3 contains 12 residues. The germline V gene encodes CDR1 SQVTM and CDR2 ANQGSEA. Here the CDR3 reads CSLRAGLNEQFF. CDR3 nucleotides: TGCAGTCTCCGAGCAGGGCTTAATGAGCAGTTCTTC.

This chain links TRBV7-8 with TRBJ1-1; D ambiguous. V gave up 5 bases and J gave up 0 bases, with 7 bases separating them. The CDR3 covers 13 residues. Per the germline V gene, CDR1 is SGHVS and CDR2 is FQNEAQ. The CDR3 reads CASSPGLNTEAFF. The CDR3 DNA reads as TGTGCCAGCAGCCCCGGGCTGAACACTGAAGCTTTCTTT.

The CDR3 coding sequence is TGTGCCAGCTCACCAGAGGGTACCCACTCCTACAATGAGCAGTTCTTC. It encodes CASSPEGTHSYNEQFF. The chain employs TRBV18 and TRBJ2-1; tentatively, D is TRBD2 (5 bases). CDR1 is KGHSH and CDR2 is LQKENI in the germline V gene. With 2 bases removed from V and 0 bases from J, the gap between germline ends came to 11 bases. This CDR3 spans 16 amino acids.

The chain has TRBV6-4 and TRBJ1-2; D gene uncertain. Germline assignment: CDR1 MRHNA and CDR2 SNTAGT. The CDR3 covers 14 residues. V was trimmed by 3 bases and J by 4 bases, leaving 12 bases between them. DNA for the CDR3: TGTGCCAGCAGTGATAGTGCCAACCCCTATGGCTACACCTTC. Translating it yields CASSDSANPYGYTF.

V usage is TRBV19 and J usage is TRBJ1-5, with TRBD1 matching over 9 bases. CDR3 size: 14 residues. Germline V CDR1 and CDR2: LNHDA, SQIVND (reference sequence). V lost 10 bases and J lost 1; bases outside the gene matches: 5. The CDR3 region has the DNA TGTGCCACCCGGGACAGGGCGAGCAATCAGCCCCAGCATTTT. It codes for CATRDRASNQPQHF.

The rearrangement uses TRBV27 and TRBJ2-7; 9 positions match TRBD2. The V gene end was trimmed by 2 bases and the J gene end by 6 bases; junction bases not matched to a gene: 5. The CDR3 runs 14 residues. Looked up from germline, CDR1 is MNHEY and CDR2 is SMNVEV (reference sequence). CDR3 coding DNA: TGTGCCAGCAGTTTAGGGCTAGCGGGGTTCGAGCAGTACTTC. Amino acid sequence: CASSLGLAGFEQYF.

V and J are TRBV6-5 and TRBJ1-1, with D possibly matching TRBD1 (5 bases). In germline, CDR1 is MNHEY, CDR2 SVGAGI. The CDR3 is 13 amino acids. Trimming pared 8 bases from V and 2 bases from J, leaving 12 bases between. The CDR3 is CASGGEINTEAFF. The CDR3 DNA follows: TGTGCCAGCGGGGGGGAGATAAACACTGAAGCTTTCTTT.